The 7 T cell receptor beta chains below come from one sample, sequenced in a study of blood T cell repertoires in COVID-19. Assay: immunoSEQ multiplex PCR; the TCRdb copy retains only in-frame clones and omits some. The sample has roughly 280,000 clones, about nine tenths seen once; the top ten hold approximately 3%. The sequenced material came from PBMCs or T cells enriched from blood (not recorded which). These receptors were taken from a woman in her fifties or sixties who had recovered from COVID-19.

This clone has a handful of counts. The V call is TRBV5-6, the J call TRBJ1-1; 11 bases line up with TRBD1. Germline V lookup: CDR1 SGHDT, CDR2 YYEEEE. Trimming removed 4 bases from V and 4 bases from J; junction bases left unmatched: 6. There are 15 residues in the CDR3. CDR3 amino acids: CASSPSGTGGTEAFF. CDR3 bases: TGTGCCAGCAGCCCTTCCGGGACAGGGGGCACTGAAGCTTTCTTT.

The J gene is TRBJ1-1, the V gene TRBV29-1; possible D gene TRBD1, 6 bases. The CDR3 is 13 residues long. Trimming shortened V by 4 bases and J by 7 bases, and 16 bases separated the two germline ends. Germline CDR1 is SQVTM and CDR2 is ANQGSEA. The CDR3 DNA sequence: TGCAGCGTTGTGTTGGACAGTAAGAATGAAGCTTTCTTT. Its translation is CSVVLDSKNEAFF. Using reference TRBV29-1 and TRBJ1-1 for the parts outside the CDR3, the full variable domain is SAVISQKPSRDICQRGTSLTIQCQVDSQVTMMFWYRQQPGQSLTLIATANQGSEATYESGFVIDKFPISRPNLTFSTLTVSNMSPEDSSIYLCSVVLDSKNEAFFGQGTRLTVV.

This chain links TRBV7-2 with TRBJ2-7; 7 bases are shared with TRBD1. V gave up 3 bases and J gave up 3 bases; unmatched junction bases: 2. Per germline, CDR1 SGHTA and CDR2 FQGNSA. This CDR3 spans 13 amino acids. In DNA form, the CDR3 reads TGTGCCAGCAGCTTCGACAGGGACTACGAGCAGTACTTC. Residues: CASSFDRDYEQYF.

The chain recombines TRBV5-5 with TRBJ2-5; TRBD2 agrees at 14 bases. Germline loops: CDR1 SGHKS, CDR2 YYEKEE (reference sequence). CDR3 length: 17 residues. The V and J ends lost 3 bases and 4 bases, in that order; junction bases with no gene match: 8. This CDR3 is CASSSTSGRALRETQYF. Here the CDR3 DNA reads TGTGCCAGCAGCTCGACTAGCGGGAGGGCCCTTAGAGAGACCCAGTACTTC.

The V gene is TRBV7-3, the J gene TRBJ1-6; 10 nucleotides agree with TRBD1. V trimming: 5 bases; J trimming: 8 bases; junction bases outside the gene matches: 6. The germline gives CDR1 SGHTA, CDR2 FQGTGA. The CDR3 is 15 amino acids. This CDR3 reads CASSRRQGADSPLHF. The DNA of the CDR3 is TGTGCCAGCAGCCGACGACAGGGGGCGGATTCACCCCTCCACTTT.

V usage is TRBV18 and J usage is TRBJ1-5; tentative D call: TRBD1 (5 bases). Germline CDR1 and CDR2: KGHSH and LQKENI. Trimming cost V 0 bases and J 0 bases, with 9 bases left between them. The CDR3 covers 16 residues. This chain's CDR3 is CASSPPEGNSNQPQHF. The DNA of the CDR3 is TGTGCCAGCTCACCACCGGAGGGGAATAGCAATCAGCCCCAGCATTTT.

This chain connects TRBV4-2 to TRBJ2-1; 8 nucleotides line up with TRBD2. Trimming took 4 bases from V and 5 from J; bases not matched to a gene: 1. Germline CDR1 reads LGHNA; CDR2 reads YNFKEQ. CDR3 size: 13 residues. CDR3 region: CASSPGLDNEQFF. The CDR3 nucleotides are TGTGCCAGCAGCCCGGGACTAGACAATGAGCAGTTCTTC.